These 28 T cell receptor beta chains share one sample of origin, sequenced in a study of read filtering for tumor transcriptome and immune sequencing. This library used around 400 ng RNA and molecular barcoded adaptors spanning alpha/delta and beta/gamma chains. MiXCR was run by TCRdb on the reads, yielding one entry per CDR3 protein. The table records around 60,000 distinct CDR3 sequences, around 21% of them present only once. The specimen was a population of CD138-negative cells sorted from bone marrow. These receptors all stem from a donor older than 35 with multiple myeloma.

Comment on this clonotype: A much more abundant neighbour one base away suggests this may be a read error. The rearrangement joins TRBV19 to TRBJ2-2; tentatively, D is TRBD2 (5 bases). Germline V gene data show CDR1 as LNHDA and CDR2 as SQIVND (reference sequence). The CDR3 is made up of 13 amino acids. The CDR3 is CASRLSGTGELLF. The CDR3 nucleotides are TGTGCCAGCCGTCTATCCGGCACCGGGGAGCTGCTTTTT. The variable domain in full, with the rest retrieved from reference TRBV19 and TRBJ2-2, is DGGITQSPKYLFRKEGQNVTLSCEQNLNHDAMYWYRQDPGQGLRLIYYSQIVNDFQKGDIAEGYSVSREKKESFPLTVTSAQKNPTAFYLCASRLSGTGELLFGEGSRLTVL.

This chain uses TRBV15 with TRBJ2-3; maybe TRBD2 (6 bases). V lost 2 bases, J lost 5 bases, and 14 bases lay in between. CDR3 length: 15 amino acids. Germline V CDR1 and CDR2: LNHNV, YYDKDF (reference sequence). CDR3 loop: CATSRPGTGGDTQYF. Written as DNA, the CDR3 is TGTGCCACCAGCAGACCAGGGACTGGCGGAGATACGCAGTATTTT.

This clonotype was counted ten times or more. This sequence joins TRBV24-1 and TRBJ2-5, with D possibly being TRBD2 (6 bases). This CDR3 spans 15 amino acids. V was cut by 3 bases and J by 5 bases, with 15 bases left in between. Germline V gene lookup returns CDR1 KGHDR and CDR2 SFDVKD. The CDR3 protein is CATSDGQLARETQYF. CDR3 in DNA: TGTGCCACCAGTGATGGCCAGCTAGCGAGGGAGACCCAGTACTTC.

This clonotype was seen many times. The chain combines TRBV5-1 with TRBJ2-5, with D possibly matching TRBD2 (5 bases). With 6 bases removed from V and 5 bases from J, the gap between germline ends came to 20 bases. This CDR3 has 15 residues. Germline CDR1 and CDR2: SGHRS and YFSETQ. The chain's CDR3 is CASNSRGYGIETQYF. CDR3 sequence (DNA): TGCGCCAGCAACTCCCGCGGGTACGGTATTGAGACCCAGTACTTC.

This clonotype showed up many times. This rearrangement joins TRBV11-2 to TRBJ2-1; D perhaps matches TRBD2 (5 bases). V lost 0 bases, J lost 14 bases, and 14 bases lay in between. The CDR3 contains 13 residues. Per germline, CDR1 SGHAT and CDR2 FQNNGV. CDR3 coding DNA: TGTGCCAGCAGCTTAGATTCCGGGGTCTCAGAGTTCTTC. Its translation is CASSLDSGVSEFF.

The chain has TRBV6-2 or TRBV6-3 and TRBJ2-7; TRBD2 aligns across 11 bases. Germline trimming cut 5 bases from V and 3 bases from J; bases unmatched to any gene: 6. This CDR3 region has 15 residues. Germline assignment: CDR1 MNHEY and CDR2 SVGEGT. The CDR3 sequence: CASSDLAGGYYEQYF. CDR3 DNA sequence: TGTGCCAGCAGTGATCTAGCGGGAGGATACTACGAGCAGTACTTC.

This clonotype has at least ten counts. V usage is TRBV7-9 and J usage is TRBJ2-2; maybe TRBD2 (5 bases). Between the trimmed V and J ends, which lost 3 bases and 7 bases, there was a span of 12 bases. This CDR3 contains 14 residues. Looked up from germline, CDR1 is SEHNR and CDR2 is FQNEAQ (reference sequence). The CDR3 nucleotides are TGTGCCAGCAGCTTGTCCCGGGGAGACGGGGAGCTGTTTTTT. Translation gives CASSLSRGDGELFF.

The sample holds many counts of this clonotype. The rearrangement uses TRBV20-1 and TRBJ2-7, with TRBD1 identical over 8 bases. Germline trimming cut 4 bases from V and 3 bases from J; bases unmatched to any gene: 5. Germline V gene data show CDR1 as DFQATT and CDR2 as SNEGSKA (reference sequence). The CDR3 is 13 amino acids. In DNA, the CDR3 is TGCAGTGCTATGCGACAGGGGTTCTACGAGCAGTACTTC. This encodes CSAMRQGFYEQYF.

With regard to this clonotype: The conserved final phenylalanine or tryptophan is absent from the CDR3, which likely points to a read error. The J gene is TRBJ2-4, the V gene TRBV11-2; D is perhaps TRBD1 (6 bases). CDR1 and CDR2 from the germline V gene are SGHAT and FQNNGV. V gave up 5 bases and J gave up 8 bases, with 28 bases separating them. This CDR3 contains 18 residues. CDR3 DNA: TGTGCCAGCAGCCCAGGGGTGGACGGGGTAACGTTGAGGTACATTCAGTACCTC. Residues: CASSPGVDGVTLRYIQYL.

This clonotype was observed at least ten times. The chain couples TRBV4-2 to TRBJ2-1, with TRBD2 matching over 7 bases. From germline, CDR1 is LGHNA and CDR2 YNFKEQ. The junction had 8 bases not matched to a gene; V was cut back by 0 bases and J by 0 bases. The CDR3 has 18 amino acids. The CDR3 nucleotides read TGTGCCAGCAGCCAAGATCAGGGAGGGGCCCGCTCCTACAATGAGCAGTTCTTC. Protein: CASSQDQGGARSYNEQFF.

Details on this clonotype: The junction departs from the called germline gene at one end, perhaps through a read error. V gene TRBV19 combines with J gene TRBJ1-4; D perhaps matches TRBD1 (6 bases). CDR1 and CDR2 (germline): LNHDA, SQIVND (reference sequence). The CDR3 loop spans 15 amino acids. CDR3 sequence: CASKTLGGESEKLSF. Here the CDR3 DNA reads TGTGCCAGTAAGACCCTAGGGGGTGAATCTGAAAAACTGTCTTTT.

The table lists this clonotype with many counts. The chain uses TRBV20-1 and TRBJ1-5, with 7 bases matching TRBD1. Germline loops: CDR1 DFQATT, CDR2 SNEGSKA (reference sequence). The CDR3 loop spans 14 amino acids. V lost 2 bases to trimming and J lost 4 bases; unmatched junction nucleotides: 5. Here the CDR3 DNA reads TGCAGTGCTAGAAAGGGGGCTGTGAATCAGCCCCAGCATTTT. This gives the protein CSARKGAVNQPQHF.

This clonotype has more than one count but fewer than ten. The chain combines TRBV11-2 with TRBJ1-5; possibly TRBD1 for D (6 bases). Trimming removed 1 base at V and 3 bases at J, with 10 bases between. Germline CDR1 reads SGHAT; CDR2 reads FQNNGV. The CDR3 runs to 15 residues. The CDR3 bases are TGTGCCAGCAGCTTAGGGACAGCCGTCAATCAGCCCCAGCATTTT. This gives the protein CASSLGTAVNQPQHF.

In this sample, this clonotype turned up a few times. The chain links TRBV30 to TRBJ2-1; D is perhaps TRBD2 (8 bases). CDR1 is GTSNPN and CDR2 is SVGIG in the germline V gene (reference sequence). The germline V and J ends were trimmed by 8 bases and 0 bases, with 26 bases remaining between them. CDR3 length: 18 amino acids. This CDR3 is CAGNRGQTSGLSYNEQFF. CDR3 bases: TGTGCCGGCAACAGGGGACAAACTAGCGGACTCTCCTACAATGAGCAGTTCTTC.

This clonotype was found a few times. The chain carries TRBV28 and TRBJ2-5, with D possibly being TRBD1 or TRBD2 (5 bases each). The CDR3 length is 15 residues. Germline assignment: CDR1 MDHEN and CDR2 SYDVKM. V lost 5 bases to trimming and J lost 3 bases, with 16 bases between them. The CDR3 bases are TGTGCCAGCAGTGTGCTCGGGACGAATAAAGAGACCCAGTACTTC. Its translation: CASSVLGTNKETQYF. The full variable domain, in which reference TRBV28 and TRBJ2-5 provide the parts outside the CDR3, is DVKVTQSSRYLVKRTGEKVFLECVQDMDHENMFWYRQDPGLGLRLIYFSYDVKMKEKGDIPEGYSVSREKKERFSLILESASTNQTSMYLCASSVLGTNKETQYFGPGTRLLVL.

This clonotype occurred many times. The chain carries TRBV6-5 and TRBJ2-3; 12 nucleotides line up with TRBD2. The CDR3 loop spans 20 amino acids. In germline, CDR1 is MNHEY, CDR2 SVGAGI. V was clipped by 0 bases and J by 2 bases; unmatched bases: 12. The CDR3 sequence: CASSYSISLLAGGNTDTQYF. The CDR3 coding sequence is TGTGCCAGCAGTTACTCGATCAGCTTACTAGCGGGGGGCAACACAGATACGCAGTATTTT.

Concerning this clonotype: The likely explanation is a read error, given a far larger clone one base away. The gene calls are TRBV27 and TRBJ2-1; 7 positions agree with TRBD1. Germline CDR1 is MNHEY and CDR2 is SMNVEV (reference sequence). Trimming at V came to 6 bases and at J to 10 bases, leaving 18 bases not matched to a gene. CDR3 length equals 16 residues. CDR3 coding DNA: TGTGCCAGCAGCGAAAAGGGTCCCAGGGGGTGGTACGAGCAGTTCTTC. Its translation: CASSEKGPRGWYEQFF.

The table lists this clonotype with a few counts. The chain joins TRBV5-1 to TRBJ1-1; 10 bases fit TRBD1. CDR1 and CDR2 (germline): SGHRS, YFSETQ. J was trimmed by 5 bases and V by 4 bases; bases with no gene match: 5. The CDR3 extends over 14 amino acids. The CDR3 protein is CASSVDRGRTEAFF. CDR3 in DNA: TGCGCCAGCAGCGTTGACAGGGGGCGAACTGAAGCTTTCTTT. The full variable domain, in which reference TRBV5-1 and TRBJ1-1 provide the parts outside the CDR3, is KAGVTQTPRYLIKTRGQQVTLSCSPISGHRSVSWYQQTPGQGLQFLFEYFSETQRNKGNFPGRFSGRQFSNSRSEMNVSTLELGDSALYLCASSVDRGRTEAFFGQGTRLTVV.

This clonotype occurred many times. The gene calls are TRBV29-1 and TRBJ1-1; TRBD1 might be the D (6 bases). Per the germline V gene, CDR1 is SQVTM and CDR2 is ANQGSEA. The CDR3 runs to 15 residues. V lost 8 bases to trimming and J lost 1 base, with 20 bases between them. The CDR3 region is CSPGLQTGKNTEAFF. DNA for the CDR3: TGCAGCCCTGGCCTCCAGACAGGCAAGAACACTGAAGCTTTCTTT.

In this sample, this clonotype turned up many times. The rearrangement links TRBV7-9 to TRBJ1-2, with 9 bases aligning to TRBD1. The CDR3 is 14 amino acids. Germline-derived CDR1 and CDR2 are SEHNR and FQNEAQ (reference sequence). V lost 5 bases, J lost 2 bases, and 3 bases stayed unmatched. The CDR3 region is CASSTGTGNYGYTF. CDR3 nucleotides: TGTGCCAGCAGCACCGGGACAGGGAACTATGGCTACACCTTC.

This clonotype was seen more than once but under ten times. CDR3 coding DNA: TGTGCCAGTAGTAGCCCCGCCAGCCGAAGTACTGAAGCTTTCTTT. It codes for CASSSPASRSTEAFF. The chain combines TRBV19 with TRBJ1-1; D gene uncertain. The CDR3 has 15 residues. V gave up 4 bases and J gave up 5 bases, with 17 bases separating them. Looked up from germline, CDR1 is LNHDA and CDR2 is SQIVND (reference sequence).

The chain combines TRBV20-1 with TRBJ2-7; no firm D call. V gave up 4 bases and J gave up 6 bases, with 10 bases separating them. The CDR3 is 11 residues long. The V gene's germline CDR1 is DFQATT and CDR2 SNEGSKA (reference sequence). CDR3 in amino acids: CSAILRVEQYF. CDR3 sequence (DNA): TGCAGTGCTATTCTTCGAGTCGAGCAGTACTTC.

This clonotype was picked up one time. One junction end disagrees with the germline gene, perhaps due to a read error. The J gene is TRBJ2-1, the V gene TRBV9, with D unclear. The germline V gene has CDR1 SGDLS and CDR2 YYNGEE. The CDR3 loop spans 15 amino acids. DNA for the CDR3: TGTGCCAGCAGCGTAGGTCTCATCTCCTACAATGAGAAGTTCTTC. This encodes CASSVGLISYNEKFF.

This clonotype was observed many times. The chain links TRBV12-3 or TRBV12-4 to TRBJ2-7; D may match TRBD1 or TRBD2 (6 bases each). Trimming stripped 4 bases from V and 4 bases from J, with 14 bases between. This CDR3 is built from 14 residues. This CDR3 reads CASSSFGGYYEQYF. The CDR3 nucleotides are TGTGCCAGCAGTTCGTTCGGGGGCTATTACGAGCAGTACTTC.

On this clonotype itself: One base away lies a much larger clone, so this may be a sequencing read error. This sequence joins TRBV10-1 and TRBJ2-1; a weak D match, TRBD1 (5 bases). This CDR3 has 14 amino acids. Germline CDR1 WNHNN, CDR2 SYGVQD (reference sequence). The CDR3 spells CVSSVKQANNEQFF. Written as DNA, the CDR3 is TGCGTCAGCAGTGTAAAACAGGCCAACAATGAGCAGTTCTTC.

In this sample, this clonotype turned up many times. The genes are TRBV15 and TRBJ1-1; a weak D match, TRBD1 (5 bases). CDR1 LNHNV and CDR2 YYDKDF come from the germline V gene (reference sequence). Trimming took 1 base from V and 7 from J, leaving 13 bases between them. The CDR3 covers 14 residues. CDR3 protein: CATSRVGGVGEAFF. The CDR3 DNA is TGTGCCACCAGCAGAGTAGGAGGGGTAGGTGAAGCTTTCTTT.

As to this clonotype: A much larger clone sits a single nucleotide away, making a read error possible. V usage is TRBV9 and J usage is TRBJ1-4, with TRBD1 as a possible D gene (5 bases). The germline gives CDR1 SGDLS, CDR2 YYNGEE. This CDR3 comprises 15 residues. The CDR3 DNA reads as TGTGCCAGCAGCCCATTGGGGGAGTCGAATGAAATACTGTTTTTT. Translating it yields CASSPLGESNEILFF.

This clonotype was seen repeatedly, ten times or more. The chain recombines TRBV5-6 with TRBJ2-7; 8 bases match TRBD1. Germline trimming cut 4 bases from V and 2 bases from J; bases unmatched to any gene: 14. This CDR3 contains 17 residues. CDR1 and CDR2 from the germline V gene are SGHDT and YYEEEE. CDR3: CASSRAQRQGKPYEQYF. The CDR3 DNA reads TGTGCCAGCAGCCGCGCGCAACGACAGGGGAAGCCCTACGAGCAGTACTTC. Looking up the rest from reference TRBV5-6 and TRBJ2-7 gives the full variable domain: DAGVTQSPTHLIKTRGQQVTLRCSPKSGHDTVSWYQQALGQGPQFIFQYYEEEERQRGNFPDRFSGHQFPNYSSELNVNALLLGDSALYLCASSRAQRQGKPYEQYFGPGTRLTVT.